The 3 T cell receptor beta chains reported below all come from one sample, sequenced in a study of naive and memory T cell subsets. Which antigens these TCRs recognize remains unknown. Study-wide points: A few larger clonotypes appeared in naive repertoires, especially CD8, possibly memory cells re-expressing CD45RA.

The beta constant-region primer was an equimolar mix of two oligonucleotides covering TRBC1 and TRBC2. Four rounds of PCR amplified the ligated cDNA using nested alpha and beta constant-region primers plus SP2. TCRdb re-called the UMI-ligation and nested PCR reads with MiXCR, one entry per CDR3 protein. Among over 110,000 distinct CDR3 sequences listed, more than 15% were seen once. Sequencing was carried out using naive CD8+ T cells from blood. These receptors were collected from a human donor in good health.

This clonotype was detected ten times or more. The J gene is TRBJ2-3, the V gene TRBV7-2, with D unclear. CDR3 length: 15 residues. Looked up from germline, CDR1 is SGHTA and CDR2 is FQGNSA. V lost 1 base and J 2 bases, leaving 10 bases between the germline ends. CDR3 region: CASSLGGTTTDTQYF. The CDR3 region has the DNA TGTGCCAGCAGCTTAGGGGGTACGACCACAGATACGCAGTATTTT.

The chain links TRBV5-1 to TRBJ2-3; 8 bases agree with TRBD2. Germline CDR1 is SGHRS and CDR2 is YFSETQ. The V and J ends lost 3 bases and 4 bases, in that order; junction bases with no gene match: 10. The CDR3 has 16 amino acids. DNA for the CDR3: TGCGCCAGCAGCTCACTAAGCGGGAGTAAATCAGATACGCAGTATTTT. Its translation: CASSSLSGSKSDTQYF.

V and J are TRBV7-9 and TRBJ2-1; possible D gene TRBD2, 6 bases. This CDR3 is 15 amino acids long. Germline V gene lookup returns CDR1 SEHNR and CDR2 FQNEAQ (reference sequence). Trimming stripped 4 bases from V and 8 bases from J, with 18 bases between. The chain's CDR3 is CASSSSRDFHHEQFF. The CDR3 DNA follows: TGTGCCAGCAGCTCGAGCCGGGACTTCCATCATGAGCAGTTCTTC. The full variable domain, its missing parts supplied by reference TRBV7-9 and TRBJ2-1, is DTGVSQNPRHKITKRGQNVTFRCDPISEHNRLYWYRQTLGQGPEFLTYFQNEAQLEKSRLLSDRFSAERPKGSFSTLEIQRTEQGDSAMYLCASSSSRDFHHEQFFGPGTRLTVL.